What follows are 17 T cell receptor beta chains derived from one specimen sequenced in a study of cytotoxic CD8 clonotypes in ibrutinib-treated CLL. TCRdb's copy holds only in-frame clones and misses some; the assay was immunoSEQ multiplex PCR. The data contain 140,000 to 150,000 clones, 76% of them singletons. Here the sequenced sample was PBMCs, taken after 24 months of ibrutinib treatment. These TCRs come from a human donor with chronic lymphocytic leukemia.

This clone was seen a few times. The rearrangement uses TRBV29-1 and TRBJ1-1, with D possibly matching TRBD1 (6 bases). CDR3 length equals 11 residues. Trimming pared 6 bases from V and 3 bases from J, leaving 8 bases between. From germline, CDR1 is SQVTM and CDR2 ANQGSEA. DNA of the CDR3: TGCAGCGTGAGACAGGACACTGAAGCTTTCTTT. Amino acid sequence: CSVRQDTEAFF.

This clone was found a few times. This chain uses TRBV27 with TRBJ1-3; a weak D match, TRBD1 (5 bases). Germline V gene sequence: CDR1 MNHEY, CDR2 SMNVEV (reference sequence). CDR3 length: 13 amino acids. Between the trimmed V and J ends, which lost 6 bases and 2 bases, there was a span of 8 bases. The chain's CDR3 is CASRHRTGNTIYF. The CDR3 DNA follows: TGTGCCAGCAGACACAGGACTGGAAACACCATATATTTT.

The chain uses TRBV19 and TRBJ2-7, with D possibly TRBD1 on 7 matching bases. V was cut by 10 bases and J by 3 bases, with 16 bases left in between. The germline V gene has CDR1 LNHDA and CDR2 SQIVND (reference sequence). CDR3 length: 13 residues. Here the CDR3 reads CATSGGPHYEQYF. For the CDR3, the DNA is TGTGCCACATCAGGGGGGCCCCACTACGAGCAGTACTTC.

A remark on this clone: Just one base apart from a much larger clone, this may be a read error. The chain employs TRBV6-1 and TRBJ1-1; no reliable D call. The germline gives CDR1 MNHNS, CDR2 SASEGT. V was shortened by 6 bases and J by 1 base, with 9 bases between the two germline ends. The CDR3 is 13 amino acids. CDR3: CASSLEGNTEAFF. CDR3 nucleotide sequence: TGTGCCAGCAGCCTGGAGGGGAACACTGAAGCTTTCTTT.

This clone was seen once. J is TRBJ1-5 and V is TRBV6-5; no clear D gene. Trimming took 6 bases from V and 7 from J, leaving 16 bases between them. This CDR3 region has 14 residues. CDR1 and CDR2 from the germline V gene are MNHEY and SVGAGI. In DNA, the CDR3 is TGTGCCAGCAGCCTCCGGGCCCTAAACCAGCCCCAGCATTTT. Its protein product is CASSLRALNQPQHF.

The chain couples TRBV27 to TRBJ2-2; TRBD2 might be the D (5 bases). The CDR3 is 14 residues long. The germline CDR1 and CDR2 sequences are MNHEY and SMNVEV (reference sequence). Trimming pared 7 bases from V and 1 base from J, leaving 10 bases between. The CDR3 coding sequence is TGTGCCAGCACCATGGCGGGGAACACCGGGGAGCTGTTTTTT. As protein: CASTMAGNTGELFF.

The V call is TRBV5-1, the J call TRBJ2-3; D tentatively fits TRBD1 or TRBD2 (6 bases each). V dropped 2 bases and J dropped 4 bases, with 26 bases sitting between them. This CDR3 has 19 residues. CDR1 and CDR2 from the germline V gene are SGHRS and YFSETQ. The CDR3 sequence is CASSLLVPRGPGGPDTQYF. The CDR3 DNA is TGCGCCAGCAGCTTATTGGTCCCCCGCGGCCCCGGGGGCCCAGATACGCAGTATTTT.

The chain combines TRBV15 with TRBJ2-5; possibly TRBD1 or TRBD2 for D (5 bases each). CDR1 is LNHNV and CDR2 is YYDKDF in the germline V gene (reference sequence). The CDR3 loop spans 14 amino acids. The V and J ends lost 0 bases and 5 bases respectively, with 10 bases between them. The CDR3 loop reads CATSRDRGRETQYF. CDR3 nucleotides: TGTGCCACCAGCAGAGATCGGGGCAGGGAGACCCAGTACTTC. The entire variable domain, with the rest obtained from reference TRBV15 and TRBJ2-5, is as follows: DAMVIQNPRYQVTQFGKPVTLSCSQTLNHNVMYWYQQKSSQAPKLLFHYYDKDFNNEADTPDNFQSRRPNTSFCFLDIRSPGLGDTAMYLCATSRDRGRETQYFGPGTRLLVL.

The gene calls are TRBV20-1 and TRBJ2-7; D not resolved. The CDR3 loop spans 10 amino acids. Deletions cut 6 bases from V and 6 bases from J, with 9 bases between. The germline CDR1 and CDR2 sequences are DFQATT and SNEGSKA (reference sequence). The CDR3 here is CSAAHGEQYF. CDR3 coding DNA: TGCAGTGCAGCACACGGCGAGCAGTACTTC.

This chain uses TRBV5-1 with TRBJ2-7; D is tentatively TRBD1 or TRBD2 (5 bases each). Germline lookup yields CDR1 SGHRS and CDR2 YFSETQ. The V and J ends lost 4 bases and 0 bases respectively, with 14 bases between them. This CDR3 has 15 residues. The CDR3, as DNA: TGCGCCAGCAGCCCCGGGACCCGGAGCTCCTACGAGCAGTACTTC. It specifies CASSPGTRSSYEQYF.

This clone was seen only once. This rearrangement joins TRBV7-8 to TRBJ2-1; TRBD2 matches 12 bases. Unmatched junction bases numbered 4, after V lost 6 bases and J lost 7 bases. Germline loops: CDR1 SGHVS, CDR2 FQNEAQ. This CDR3 has 14 residues. The CDR3 protein is CASRASGRVNEQFF. For the CDR3, the DNA is TGTGCCAGCAGGGCTAGCGGGAGGGTAAATGAGCAGTTCTTC.

The rearrangement joins TRBV7-3 to TRBJ1-1, with D perhaps matching TRBD1 (6 bases). In germline, CDR1 is SGHTA, CDR2 FQGTGA. The CDR3 is 13 residues long. Trimming took 3 bases from V and 4 from J, leaving 9 bases between them. The CDR3 region is CASSFGGGTEAFF. DNA for the CDR3: TGTGCCAGCAGCTTCGGAGGGGGCACTGAAGCTTTCTTT.

J is TRBJ2-2 and V is TRBV19; D is unresolved. This CDR3 spans 14 amino acids. V shed 0 bases and J shed 8 bases, with 10 bases lying between them. Looked up from germline, CDR1 is LNHDA and CDR2 is SQIVND (reference sequence). As DNA, the CDR3 is TGTGCCAGTAGTATAGAGTGGACGGAGGGGGAGCTGTTTTTT. As protein: CASSIEWTEGELFF.

The rearrangement links TRBV7-2 to TRBJ1-2; D is uncertain. The V gene's germline CDR1 is SGHTA and CDR2 FQGNSA. The length of the CDR3 is 14 residues. V lost 1 base to trimming and J lost 2 bases, with 8 bases between them. The CDR3 region is CASSLGNNNYGYTF. The CDR3 nucleotides read TGTGCCAGCAGCTTAGGGAACAACAACTATGGCTACACCTTC.

The chain recombines TRBV20-1 with TRBJ2-3, with D unresolved. Trimming pared 3 bases from V and 6 bases from J, leaving 7 bases between. This CDR3 comprises 11 residues. Germline CDR1 DFQATT, CDR2 SNEGSKA (reference sequence). Here the CDR3 reads CSASIGDTQYF. The CDR3 DNA reads TGCAGTGCTAGTATTGGGGATACGCAGTATTTT.

The V and J genes are TRBV7-3 and TRBJ2-2; TRBD2 aligns across 10 bases. The CDR3 totals 16 residues. J lost 1 base, V lost 5 bases, and 4 bases had no gene match. Per germline, CDR1 SGHTA and CDR2 FQGTGA. The CDR3 nucleotides read TGTGCCAGCAGCCCCAGACTAGCGGGGAACACCGGGGAGCTGTTTTTT. Protein: CASSPRLAGNTGELFF.

A note on this clone: A much larger clone differs from this one at a single base, so this may be a read error. This specimen includes other DNA sequences encoding the same CDR3. The CDR3 DNA follows: TGTGCCAGCACGGGGGGGGAGACCCAGTACTTC. As protein: CASTGGETQYF. V usage is TRBV2 and J usage is TRBJ2-5; 8 bases match TRBD2. The CDR3 has 11 residues. CDR1 is SNHLY, CDR2 FYNNEI, per germline. V shed 7 bases, J shed 5 bases, and the junction held 0 bases outside the gene matches.